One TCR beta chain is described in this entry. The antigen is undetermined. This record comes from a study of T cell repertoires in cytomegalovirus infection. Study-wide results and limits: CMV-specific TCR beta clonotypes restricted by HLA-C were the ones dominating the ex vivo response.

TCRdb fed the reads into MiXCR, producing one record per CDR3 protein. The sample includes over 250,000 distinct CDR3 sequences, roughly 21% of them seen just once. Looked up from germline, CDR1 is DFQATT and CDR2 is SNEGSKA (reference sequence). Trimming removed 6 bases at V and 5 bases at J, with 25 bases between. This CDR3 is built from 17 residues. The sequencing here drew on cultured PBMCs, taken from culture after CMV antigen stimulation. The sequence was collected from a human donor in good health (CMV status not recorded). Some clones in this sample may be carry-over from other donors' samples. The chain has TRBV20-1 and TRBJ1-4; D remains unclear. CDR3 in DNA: TGCAGTGCGACGAATAAGGCCCAGAATGATTTGAATGAAAAACTGTTTTTT. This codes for CSATNKAQNDLNEKLFF.